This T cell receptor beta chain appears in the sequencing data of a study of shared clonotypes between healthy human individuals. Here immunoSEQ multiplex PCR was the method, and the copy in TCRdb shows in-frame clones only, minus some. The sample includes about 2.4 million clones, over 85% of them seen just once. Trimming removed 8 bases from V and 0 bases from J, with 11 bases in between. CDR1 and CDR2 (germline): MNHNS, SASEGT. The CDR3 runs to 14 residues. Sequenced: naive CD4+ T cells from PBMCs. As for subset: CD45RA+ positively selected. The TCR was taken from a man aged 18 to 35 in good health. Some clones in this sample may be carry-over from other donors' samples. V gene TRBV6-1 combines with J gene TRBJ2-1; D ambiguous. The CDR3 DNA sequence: TGTGCCAGCGTGAGTCCCAGCTCCTACAATGAGCAGTTCTTC. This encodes CASVSPSSYNEQFF.